The clone carrying this TCR beta chain has just one count. Then a second PCR, running about 6 to 11 cycles, was carried out with a sample-barcoded 5' primer and a J-beta primer mix. MiXCR was run by TCRdb on the 5' RACE reads, yielding one entry per CDR3 protein. Among about 570,000 distinct CDR3 sequences listed, roughly 28% were seen once. The source of the sample is a study of blood T cells in healthy people across ages. CDR1 is MGHRA and CDR2 is YSYEKL in the germline V gene. The V segment lost 0 bases and the J segment 4 bases; nucleotides outside the gene matches: 12. The CDR3 sequence is 18 residues long.

The sample consisted of blood. This chain uses TRBV4-1 with TRBJ1-2; 9 bases fit TRBD1. The clonotype was recovered from an older woman in good health. The CDR3 here is CASSQDPGQGFLGYGYTF. In DNA, the CDR3 is TGCGCCAGCAGCCAAGATCCGGGACAGGGTTTTCTAGGCTATGGCTACACCTTC.